This T cell receptor (beta chain) stems from a study of T-cell memory formation after mild COVID-19. Study details: In these data, TCR clusters were largely donor specific.

From the 5' RACE reads, TCRdb called clonotypes with MiXCR, one entry per CDR3 protein. This sample carries under 650,000 distinct CDR3 sequences, over 15% of them seen once, and the ten largest clones take approximately 12%. The CDR3 totals 14 residues. The V end was cut by 2 bases, the J end by 5 bases, with 11 bases between. The receptor's source is an adult woman who had mild COVID-19 (a few samples of this study predate the infection). Cell type and time point are not known. This chain links TRBV12-3 or TRBV12-4 with TRBJ2-3; tentative D call: TRBD2 (6 bases). Input material: PBMCs or a T cell subset sorted from them (not recorded which). In DNA, the CDR3 is TGTGCCAGCAGTTTAAAGGACGGGAGAGATACGCAGTATTTT. Amino acids: CASSLKDGRDTQYF.